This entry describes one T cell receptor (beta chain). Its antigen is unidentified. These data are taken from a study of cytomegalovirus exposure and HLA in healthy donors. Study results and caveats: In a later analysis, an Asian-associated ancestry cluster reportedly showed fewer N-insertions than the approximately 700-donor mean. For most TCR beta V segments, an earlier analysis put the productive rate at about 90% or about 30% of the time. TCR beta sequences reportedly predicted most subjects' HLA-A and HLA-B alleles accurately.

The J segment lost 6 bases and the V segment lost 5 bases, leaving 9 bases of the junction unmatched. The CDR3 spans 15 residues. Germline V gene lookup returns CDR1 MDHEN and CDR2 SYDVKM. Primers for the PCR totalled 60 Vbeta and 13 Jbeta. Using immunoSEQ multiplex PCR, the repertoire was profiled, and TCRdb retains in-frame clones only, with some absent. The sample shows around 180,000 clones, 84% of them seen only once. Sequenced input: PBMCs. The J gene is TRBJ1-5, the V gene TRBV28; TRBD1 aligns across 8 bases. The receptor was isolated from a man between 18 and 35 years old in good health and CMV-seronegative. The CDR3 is CASSRTGSLGQPQHF. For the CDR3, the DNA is TGTGCCAGCAGTAGGACAGGGAGTTTGGGTCAGCCCCAGCATTTT.